The 10 T cell receptor beta chains below were found in one sample sequenced in a study of T-cell memory formation after mild COVID-19. A single record per CDR3 protein comes from TCRdb applying MiXCR to the 5' RACE reads. The sample includes 450,000 to 650,000 distinct CDR3 sequences, about 22% seen only once; the top ten take roughly 8.1%. The sequencing input was PBMCs or a T cell subset sorted from them (not recorded which). All receptors derive from an adult woman who had mild COVID-19 (a few samples of this study predate the infection). Cell type and time point are not known.

The rearrangement links TRBV20-1 to TRBJ1-2; TRBD1 matches at 8 bases. The germline gives CDR1 DFQATT, CDR2 SNEGSKA (reference sequence). The CDR3 is 14 residues long. With 6 bases clipped from V and 6 bases from J, the junction kept 12 bases outside the gene matches. The CDR3 loop reads CSARRTGHGDGYTF. The CDR3 bases are TGCAGTGCCAGACGGACAGGGCATGGGGATGGCTACACCTTC.

This clonotype was detected ten times or more. V gene TRBV25-1 combines with J gene TRBJ2-7; a weak D match, TRBD1 (5 bases). In germline, CDR1 is MGHDK, CDR2 SYGVNS. The CDR3 totals 15 residues. V lost 4 bases and J 2 bases, leaving 15 bases between the germline ends. The CDR3 region is CASSVGSGQTYEQYF. The CDR3, as DNA: TGTGCCAGCAGTGTAGGGTCAGGGCAGACCTACGAGCAGTACTTC.

Only a few counts were recorded for this clonotype. The chain couples TRBV6-1 to TRBJ2-7, with 10 bases fitting TRBD1. Germline V gene lookup returns CDR1 MNHNS and CDR2 SASEGT. The CDR3 contains 14 residues. Germline trimming cut 7 bases from V and 5 bases from J; bases unmatched to any gene: 8. The CDR3 is CASTAYGTGDEQYF. As DNA, the CDR3 is TGTGCCAGCACTGCGTACGGGACAGGGGACGAGCAGTACTTC.

This clonotype was seen only a few times. The chain is built from TRBV18 and TRBJ1-4; no definite D call. The CDR3 spans 15 residues. Germline V gives CDR1 KGHSH, CDR2 LQKENI. Deletions cut 4 bases from V and 2 bases from J, with 11 bases between. The CDR3 coding sequence is TGTGCCAGCTCACTAGGCAAGCGGACTAATGAAAAACTGTTTTTT. Protein: CASSLGKRTNEKLFF.

In this sample, this clonotype turned up a few times. This chain links TRBV12-3 or TRBV12-4 with TRBJ2-3; a possible D gene is TRBD2 (6 bases). The CDR3 contains 15 residues. V was pared by 3 bases and J by 4 bases, with 14 bases between. CDR3 residues: CASSLLPGDPDTQYF. DNA of the CDR3: TGTGCCAGCAGTTTGTTGCCGGGGGACCCAGATACGCAGTATTTT.

This clonotype was counted only a few times. The rearrangement joins TRBV29-1 to TRBJ2-1; D is ambiguous. The CDR3 sequence is 15 residues long. V lost 0 bases and J lost 0, with 9 bases in between. The germline gives CDR1 SQVTM, CDR2 ANQGSEA. Written as DNA, the CDR3 is TGCAGCGTTGAAGATCCCCCTATCTCCTACAATGAGCAGTTCTTC. It specifies CSVEDPPISYNEQFF.

This clonotype has only a few counts. The chain uses TRBV29-1 and TRBJ2-1; D gene unclear. Trimming cost V 5 bases and J 2 bases, with 16 bases left between them. The CDR3 is 15 amino acids. Germline lookup yields CDR1 SQVTM and CDR2 ANQGSEA. The CDR3 spells CSVTYLSEAYNEQFF. The CDR3 DNA reads TGCAGCGTTACGTATCTATCGGAAGCCTACAATGAGCAGTTCTTC.

This clonotype was counted ten times or more. V and J are TRBV11-2 and TRBJ2-5; D not certain. Germline V gene lookup returns CDR1 SGHAT and CDR2 FQNNGV. The CDR3 consists of 11 residues. V gave up 2 bases and J gave up 5 bases, with 3 bases separating them. Here the CDR3 reads CASSLMETQYF. In DNA, the CDR3 is TGTGCCAGCAGCTTAATGGAGACCCAGTACTTC.

J is TRBJ1-1 and V is TRBV30; D not resolved. V lost 0 bases, J lost 0 bases, and 5 bases lay in between. The CDR3 is 13 residues long. Germline V lookup: CDR1 GTSNPN, CDR2 SVGIG (reference sequence). CDR3 in amino acids: CAWSVRMNTEAFF. The CDR3 DNA follows: TGTGCCTGGAGTGTACGCATGAACACTGAAGCTTTCTTT.

The genes are TRBV5-1 and TRBJ2-7, with D perhaps being TRBD1 or TRBD2 (6 bases each). From germline, CDR1 is SGHRS and CDR2 YFSETQ. Trimming pared 0 bases from V and 6 bases from J, leaving 13 bases between. This CDR3 contains 14 residues. The CDR3 nucleotides are TGCGCCAGCAGCTTGGGGGGGGCCGGGCCCGAGCAGTACTTC. Its protein product is CASSLGGAGPEQYF.